Below, 16 T cell receptor beta chains from the same sample are listed, as sequenced in a study of blood T cell repertoires in COVID-19. The protocol was immunoSEQ multiplex PCR, while the TCRdb copy is restricted to in-frame clones and leaves out a portion. The sample shows under 250,000 clones, about nine tenths of them seen only once. The material sequenced was peripheral blood. These receptors all stem from a man aged 60 to 75 who had recovered from COVID-19.

The chain links TRBV27 to TRBJ2-2; D is unresolved. The CDR3 loop spans 15 amino acids. The V end was cut by 0 bases, the J end by 5 bases, with 10 bases between. Per germline, CDR1 MNHEY and CDR2 SMNVEV (reference sequence). DNA of the CDR3: TGTGCCAGCAGTTTATCGAGGCTGGTGACCGGGGAGCTGTTTTTT. This gives the protein CASSLSRLVTGELFF.

The chain carries TRBV28 and TRBJ2-2; unclear D gene. The CDR3 length is 13 residues. Trimming shortened V by 8 bases and J by 2 bases, and 9 bases separated the two germline ends. Germline V lookup: CDR1 MDHEN, CDR2 SYDVKM. The DNA for the CDR3 is TGTGCCAGCGGAGACTCTAACACCGGGGAGCTGTTTTTT. Amino acids: CASGDSNTGELFF.

The CDR3 loop is CASSTFDRYEQYF. CDR3 coding DNA: TGTGCCAGCAGCACATTCGACAGGTACGAGCAGTACTTC. The chain recombines TRBV7-8 with TRBJ2-7; a weak D match, TRBD1 (6 bases). V was clipped by 5 bases and J by 4 bases, with 12 bases between them. There are 13 residues in the CDR3. CDR1 is SGHVS, CDR2 FQNEAQ, per germline.

The chain has TRBV7-9 and TRBJ2-5; 13 bases fit TRBD2. Germline values: CDR1 SEHNR, CDR2 FQNEAQ (reference sequence). V lost 5 bases, J lost 2 bases, and 2 bases stayed unmatched. The CDR3 is 15 amino acids. The CDR3 reads CASSTGLAGQETQYF. The CDR3 DNA follows: TGTGCCAGCAGCACGGGACTAGCGGGGCAAGAGACCCAGTACTTC.

This chain connects TRBV5-6 to TRBJ2-2; D is unclear. Germline CDR1 SGHDT, CDR2 YYEEEE. The CDR3 runs to 14 residues. Trimming pared 5 bases from V and 0 bases from J, leaving 8 bases between. CDR3 protein: CASRRGANTGELFF. The CDR3 DNA follows: TGTGCCAGCAGGCGTGGTGCGAACACCGGGGAGCTGTTTTTT.

J is TRBJ1-4 and V is TRBV23-1, with D possibly TRBD1 on 5 matching bases. TRBV23-1 is labeled an ORF, and its function is uncertain. The ends were cut back, 5 bases at V and 4 bases at J, with 17 bases in the middle. The CDR3 totals 16 residues. The CDR3: CASSSPGSGGNEKLFF. The CDR3 nucleotides are TGCGCCAGCAGTTCCCCAGGGTCCGGGGGTAATGAAAAACTGTTTTTT.

V gene TRBV24-1 combines with J gene TRBJ2-2, with 7 positions matching TRBD1. This CDR3 is 15 amino acids long. The germline gives CDR1 KGHDR, CDR2 SFDVKD. After removal of 9 bases from V and 6 bases from J, the junction contained 12 bases not matched to a gene. The DNA of the CDR3 is TGTGCCACCCAAAATAGACAGGGTAGGGCCGGGGAGCTGTTTTTT. It specifies CATQNRQGRAGELFF.

The chain employs TRBV7-2 and TRBJ2-5; 8 nucleotides agree with TRBD1. CDR1 and CDR2 (germline): SGHTA, FQGNSA. The V segment lost 5 bases and the J segment 5 bases; nucleotides outside the gene matches: 4. The CDR3 contains 13 residues. CDR3: CASSRRQGETQYF. In DNA form, the CDR3 reads TGTGCCAGCAGCCGACGACAGGGGGAGACCCAGTACTTC. The full variable domain, completed using reference TRBV7-2 and TRBJ2-5, is GAGVSQSPSNKVTEKGKDVELRCDPISGHTALYWYRQSLGQGLEFLIYFQGNSAPDKSGLPSDRFSAERTGGSVSTLTIQRTQQEDSAVYLCASSRRQGETQYFGPGTRLLVL.

The chain employs TRBV7-9 and TRBJ2-1; 7 bases map to TRBD1. The V gene's germline CDR1 is SEHNR and CDR2 FQNEAQ (reference sequence). The CDR3 has 14 residues. V shed 2 bases, J shed 5 bases, and the junction held 3 bases outside the gene matches. The CDR3 nucleotides read TGTGCCAGCAGCTTAAAAGGACAGGACAATGAGCAGTTCTTC. This gives the protein CASSLKGQDNEQFF.

The chain has TRBV24-1 and TRBJ2-1; 10 positions agree with TRBD2. Germline-derived CDR1 and CDR2 are KGHDR and SFDVKD. The junction had 5 bases not matched to a gene; V was cut back by 3 bases and J by 4 bases. This CDR3 has 16 residues. The CDR3 here is CATSDPAGGPYNEQFF. CDR3 nucleotide sequence: TGTGCCACCAGTGATCCAGCGGGAGGGCCTTACAATGAGCAGTTCTTC.

The CDR3 DNA reads as TGTGCTAGTGGGGTTGTAGAGGAGCAGTTCTTC. It encodes CASGVVEEQFF. V is TRBV12-5 and J is TRBJ2-1; D not certain. V was shortened by 6 bases and J by 10 bases, with 10 bases between the two germline ends. The CDR3 is 11 residues long. Per germline, CDR1 LGHNT and CDR2 FRNRAP.

This rearrangement joins TRBV29-1 to TRBJ1-1, with D perhaps matching TRBD1 (6 bases). The CDR3 has 14 residues. Per germline, CDR1 SQVTM and CDR2 ANQGSEA. Trimming left V 6 bases short and J 2 bases short, with 16 bases between. The CDR3 spells CSVLTGTFNTEAFF. The CDR3 nucleotides are TGCAGCGTCCTGACCGGGACATTTAACACTGAAGCTTTCTTT.

The CDR3 bases are TGTGCCTGGAGGGGGTGGGGACAGTTGAGAGAGACCCAGTACTTC. Protein product: CAWRGWGQLRETQYF. This chain links TRBV30 with TRBJ2-5, with TRBD1 matching over 7 bases. Trimming took 3 bases from V and 4 from J; bases not matched to a gene: 11. This CDR3 is built from 15 residues. CDR1 and CDR2 (germline): GTSNPN, SVGIG (reference sequence).

This chain joins TRBV28 and TRBJ1-2, with TRBD1 matching over 8 bases. Trimming cost V 1 base and J 5 bases; bases outside gene matches: 3. Germline loops: CDR1 MDHEN, CDR2 SYDVKM. This CDR3 is 14 amino acids long. The CDR3: CASSLSTGAYGYTF. As DNA, the CDR3 is TGTGCCAGCAGTTTATCGACAGGGGCATATGGCTACACCTTC.

The V and J genes are TRBV7-2 and TRBJ1-1, with D unclear. The CDR3 is 13 amino acids. Germline V gives CDR1 SGHTA, CDR2 FQGNSA. V lost 3 bases and J lost 9, with 14 bases in between. CDR3 bases: TGTGCCAGCAGCTTCCCAGTCCCCGCCCAAGCTTTCTTT. Its protein product is CASSFPVPAQAFF.

The rearrangement uses TRBV30 and TRBJ2-2; 8 nucleotides line up with TRBD1. CDR3 size: 15 residues. Losses at the gene ends were 5 bases for V and 5 bases for J; bases not matched to a gene: 10. CDR1 is GTSNPN and CDR2 is SVGIG in the germline V gene (reference sequence). CDR3: CAWGFGQGRTGELFF. Written as DNA, the CDR3 is TGTGCCTGGGGGTTCGGACAGGGAAGAACCGGGGAGCTGTTTTTT.